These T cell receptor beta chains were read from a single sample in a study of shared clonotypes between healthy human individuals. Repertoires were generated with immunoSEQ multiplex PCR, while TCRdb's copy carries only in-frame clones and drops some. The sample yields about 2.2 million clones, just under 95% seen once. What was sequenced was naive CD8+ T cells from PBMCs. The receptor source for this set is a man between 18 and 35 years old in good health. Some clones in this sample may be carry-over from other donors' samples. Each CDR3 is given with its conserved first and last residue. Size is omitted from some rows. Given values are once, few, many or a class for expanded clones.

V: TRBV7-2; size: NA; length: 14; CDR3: CASSWAGAPYEQYF
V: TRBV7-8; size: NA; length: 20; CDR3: CASSLVPVYGTDMLNYGYTF
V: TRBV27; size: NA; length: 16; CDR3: CASSPGTSGRTGELFF
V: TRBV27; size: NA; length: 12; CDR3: CASSRNRAEQYF
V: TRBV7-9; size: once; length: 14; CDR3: CASSLASHPNEQFF
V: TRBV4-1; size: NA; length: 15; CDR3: CASSQDPPGTYEQYF
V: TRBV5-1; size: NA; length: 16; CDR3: CASSPHTSGSRNEQFF
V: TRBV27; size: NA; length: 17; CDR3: CASSPSHGDRSSYEQYF
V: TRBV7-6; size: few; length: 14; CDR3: CASSSGPMNTEAFF
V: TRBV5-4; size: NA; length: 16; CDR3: CASSLSGVSDGNEQYF
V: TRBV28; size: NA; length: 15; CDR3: CASSPQGWGGYGYTF
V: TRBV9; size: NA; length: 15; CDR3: CASSKRTSGQETQYF
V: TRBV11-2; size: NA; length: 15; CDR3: CASSSQSGAAYEQYF
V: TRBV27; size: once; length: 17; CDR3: CASSIRRDRYSNQPQHF
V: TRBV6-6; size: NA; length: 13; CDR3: CANRAGTNTEAFF
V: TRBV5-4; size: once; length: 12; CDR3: CAVGGGVGGYTF
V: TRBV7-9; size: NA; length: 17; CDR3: CASSHRDRELEDTEAFF
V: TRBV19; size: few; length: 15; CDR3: CASSPGPGVNQPQHF
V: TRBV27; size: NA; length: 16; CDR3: CASSTTQTAGADTQYF
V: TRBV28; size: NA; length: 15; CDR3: CASSSMRDGIYEQYF
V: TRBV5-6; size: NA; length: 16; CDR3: CASSPPLVSSYNEQFF
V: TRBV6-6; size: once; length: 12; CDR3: CASSYSSVGLFF
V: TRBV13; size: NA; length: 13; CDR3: CASSGRTNTEAFF